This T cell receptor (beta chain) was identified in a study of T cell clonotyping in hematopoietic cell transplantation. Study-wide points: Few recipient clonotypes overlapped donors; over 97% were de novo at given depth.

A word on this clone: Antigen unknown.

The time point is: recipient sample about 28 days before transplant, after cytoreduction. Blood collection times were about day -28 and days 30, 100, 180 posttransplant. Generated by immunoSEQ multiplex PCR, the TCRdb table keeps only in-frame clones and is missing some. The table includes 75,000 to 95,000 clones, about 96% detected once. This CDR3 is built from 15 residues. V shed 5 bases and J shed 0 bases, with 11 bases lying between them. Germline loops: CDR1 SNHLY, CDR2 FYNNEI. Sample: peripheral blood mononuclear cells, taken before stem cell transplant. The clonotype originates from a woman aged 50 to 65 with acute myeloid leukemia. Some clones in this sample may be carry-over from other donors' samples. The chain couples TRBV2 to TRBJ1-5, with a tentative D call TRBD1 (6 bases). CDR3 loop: CASSPGTNSNQPQHF. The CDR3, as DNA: TGTGCCAGCAGTCCTGGGACAAATAGCAATCAGCCCCAGCATTTT.